The 14 T cell receptor beta chains given below trace back to one sample, sequenced in a study of cytomegalovirus exposure and HLA in healthy donors. A multiplex PCR was run with 60 Vbeta primers and 13 Jbeta primers. Using immunoSEQ multiplex PCR, the repertoire was profiled, and TCRdb retains in-frame clones only, with some absent. The data contain tens of thousands of clones, less than 85% of them singletons. What was sequenced was PBMCs. These receptor sequences come from a male donor in good health and CMV-seronegative.

This chain uses TRBV6-6 with TRBJ2-2; 7 bases line up with TRBD1. The CDR3 is made up of 14 amino acids. Germline values: CDR1 MNHNY, CDR2 SVGAGI (reference sequence). The V segment lost 8 bases and the J segment 7 bases; nucleotides outside the gene matches: 10. The CDR3 DNA is TGTGCCAGCGGCCCTAACAGGGGAGACGGGGAGCTGTTTTTT. Residues: CASGPNRGDGELFF.

This clone occurred once. The chain joins TRBV27 to TRBJ2-2, with 10 bases lining up with TRBD2. CDR1 and CDR2 (germline): MNHEY, SMNVEV (reference sequence). J was trimmed by 5 bases and V by 0 bases; bases with no gene match: 3. CDR3 length: 16 amino acids. Written as DNA, the CDR3 is TGTGCCAGCAGTTTATCGGGACTAGCGACAACCGGGGAGCTGTTTTTT. This gives the protein CASSLSGLATTGELFF.

The V and J genes are TRBV6-1 and TRBJ1-1; 9 bases align to TRBD1. Germline V lookup: CDR1 MNHNS, CDR2 SASEGT. The CDR3 totals 15 residues. J gave up 5 bases and V 6 bases, and 10 bases lay outside the gene matches. In DNA, the CDR3 is TGTGCCAGCAGGGTACAGGGGGCAGGGATTACTGAAGCTTTCTTT. Its protein product is CASRVQGAGITEAFF.

The rearrangement links TRBV13 to TRBJ2-1; 13 bases are shared with TRBD2. V shed 5 bases, J shed 8 bases, and the junction held 9 bases outside the gene matches. This CDR3 region has 16 residues. CDR1 and CDR2 from the germline V gene are PRHDT and FYEKMQ (reference sequence). The CDR3 protein is CASSIETSGRFDEQFF. The DNA of the CDR3 is TGTGCCAGCAGCATCGAGACTAGCGGGAGGTTCGATGAGCAGTTCTTC.

This clone was observed a single time. The chain joins TRBV29-1 to TRBJ1-3; perhaps TRBD1 as D (6 bases). From germline, CDR1 is SQVTM and CDR2 ANQGSEA. V dropped 6 bases and J dropped 0 bases, with 15 bases sitting between them. The CDR3 covers 15 residues. The CDR3 here is CSVGGQSNSGNTIYF. The CDR3, as DNA: TGCAGCGTCGGGGGGCAATCTAACTCTGGAAACACCATATATTTT.

V and J are TRBV5-1 and TRBJ1-2; 7 nucleotides line up with TRBD1. Germline trimming cut 0 bases from V and 6 bases from J; bases unmatched to any gene: 11. Germline values: CDR1 SGHRS, CDR2 YFSETQ. The CDR3 spans 16 residues. The CDR3: CASSLGQGVGIDGYTF. The CDR3 DNA follows: TGCGCCAGCAGCTTGGGACAGGGCGTGGGGATTGATGGCTACACCTTC.

This clone was counted only a few times. This rearrangement joins TRBV15 to TRBJ1-1, with D possibly TRBD1 on 5 matching bases. The CDR3 length is 12 residues. Germline V lookup: CDR1 LNHNV, CDR2 YYDKDF (reference sequence). Trimming removed 0 bases at V and 10 bases at J, with 9 bases between. The DNA of the CDR3 is TGTGCCACCAGCAGAGACCAGGGTTCAGCTTTCTTT. Translation gives CATSRDQGSAFF.

The rearrangement uses TRBV5-1 and TRBJ2-5; D gene uncertain. This CDR3 region has 16 residues. The V and J ends lost 2 bases and 1 base respectively, with 15 bases between them. In germline, CDR1 is SGHRS, CDR2 YFSETQ. The CDR3 reads CASSLVSGVPQETQYF. Written as DNA, the CDR3 is TGCGCCAGCAGCTTAGTCAGTGGTGTCCCCCAAGAGACCCAGTACTTC.

The chain couples TRBV6-5 to TRBJ1-2; TRBD1 might be the D (6 bases). There are 15 residues in the CDR3. V was trimmed by 0 bases and J by 2 bases, leaving 10 bases between them. Per the germline V gene, CDR1 is MNHEY and CDR2 is SVGAGI. The CDR3 DNA follows: TGTGCCAGCAGTTACTCTGGGACAACAAACTATGGCTACACCTTC. It is translated as CASSYSGTTNYGYTF.

This clone was counted a single time. The chain employs TRBV19 and TRBJ2-3; D may be TRBD2 (7 bases). The V end was cut by 6 bases, the J end by 3 bases, with 19 bases between. Germline V gives CDR1 LNHDA, CDR2 SQIVND (reference sequence). The CDR3 is 16 amino acids. Here the CDR3 DNA reads TGTGCCAGTAGAGGGGGAAGGGGGGGGCTTACAGATACGCAGTATTTT. Amino acids: CASRGGRGGLTDTQYF. The variable domain in full, completed from reference TRBV19 and TRBJ2-3, reads DGGITQSPKYLFRKEGQNVTLSCEQNLNHDAMYWYRQDPGQGLRLIYYSQIVNDFQKGDIAEGYSVSREKKESFPLTVTSAQKNPTAFYLCASRGGRGGLTDTQYFGPGTRLTVL.

The J gene is TRBJ1-5, the V gene TRBV30; D is possibly TRBD1 (6 bases). The CDR3 has 13 residues. Germline V gene data show CDR1 as GTSNPN and CDR2 as SVGIG (reference sequence). The ends were cut back, 2 bases at V and 9 bases at J, with 14 bases in the middle. CDR3 amino acids: CAWSPDTRGPQHF. The DNA for the CDR3 is TGTGCCTGGAGTCCAGATACCAGGGGGCCCCAGCATTTT.

The chain carries TRBV5-1 and TRBJ2-5; D unresolved. Germline V CDR1 and CDR2: SGHRS, YFSETQ. The germline V and J ends were trimmed by 7 bases and 4 bases, with 8 bases remaining between them. The CDR3 runs to 11 residues. The CDR3 region is CASAVRETQYF. Written as DNA, the CDR3 is TGCGCCAGCGCAGTCCGAGAGACCCAGTACTTC.

This clone was seen a handful of times. V is TRBV5-1 and J is TRBJ1-1; weak D call: TRBD1 (6 bases). This CDR3 is 15 amino acids long. CDR1 and CDR2 (germline): SGHRS, YFSETQ. Trimming took off 1 base at V and 6 bases at J, with 16 bases between the two ends. The CDR3 here is CASSLTSGALPEAFF. The CDR3 DNA is TGCGCCAGCAGCTTGACTTCAGGGGCGCTCCCTGAAGCTTTCTTT.

This chain connects TRBV9 to TRBJ2-1; the D gene is possibly TRBD1 (6 bases). V was cut by 0 bases and J by 3 bases, with 7 bases left in between. The CDR3 extends over 14 amino acids. Germline lookup yields CDR1 SGDLS and CDR2 YYNGEE. The DNA of the CDR3 is TGTGCCAGCAGCGTAGCAGGGGACTACAATGAGCAGTTCTTC. Protein: CASSVAGDYNEQFF.